A selection of T cell receptor beta chains follows, all from one sample in a study of T-cell memory formation after mild COVID-19. From the 5' RACE reads, TCRdb called clonotypes with MiXCR, one entry per CDR3 protein. The sample shows over 300,000 distinct CDR3 sequences, 20% to 25% of them seen only once. The sequenced sample was PBMCs or a T cell subset sorted from them (not recorded which). All receptors come from a man aged 18-30 years who had mild COVID-19 (a few samples of this study predate the infection). Cell type and time point are not known. CDR3s include the opening cysteine and the closing phenylalanine or tryptophan. The D gene is left open where the match is weak. Clone size, where shown, is once, few, many, or a class for clones that have expanded.

j_gene: TRBJ2-5
d_gene: .
abundance: many
len: 16
v_gene: TRBV12-3/TRBV12-4
CDR3aa: CASSLGEGLEAETQYF
CDR3nt: TGTGCCAGCAGTTTAGGTGAAGGATTGGAGGCAGAGACCCAGTACTTC

j_gene: TRBJ2-7
d_gene: .
abundance: .
len: 14
v_gene: TRBV12-3/TRBV12-4
CDR3aa: CASSFRTLSYEQYF
CDR3nt: TGTGCCAGCAGTTTTCGGACTCTGTCCTACGAGCAGTACTTC

j_gene: TRBJ2-2
d_gene: TRBD1
abundance: .
len: 17
v_gene: TRBV9
CDR3aa: CASSPDPWTGETGELFF
CDR3nt: TGTGCCAGCAGCCCAGACCCCTGGACAGGGGAAACCGGGGAGCTGTTTTTT

j_gene: TRBJ1-1
d_gene: TRBD1
abundance: few
len: 13
v_gene: TRBV6-6
CDR3aa: CAATGQMNTEAFF
CDR3nt: TGTGCCGCCACGGGACAGATGAACACTGAAGCTTTCTTT

j_gene: TRBJ1-1
d_gene: .
abundance: .
len: 15
v_gene: TRBV3-1
CDR3aa: CASSLDGHGGTEAFF
CDR3nt: TGTGCCAGCAGCCTGGACGGACACGGTGGCACTGAAGCTTTCTTT

j_gene: TRBJ1-3
d_gene: .
abundance: .
len: 15
v_gene: TRBV3-1
CDR3aa: CASSQDWVYGNTIYF
CDR3nt: TGTGCCAGCAGCCAAGACTGGGTGTACGGAAACACCATATATTTT

j_gene: TRBJ2-3
d_gene: .
abundance: .
len: 14
v_gene: TRBV20-1
CDR3aa: CSARVVTSTDTQYF
CDR3nt: TGCAGTGCTAGAGTTGTCACTAGCACAGATACGCAGTATTTT

j_gene: TRBJ1-5
d_gene: .
abundance: .
len: 15
v_gene: TRBV6-2/TRBV6-3
CDR3aa: CASSYVGAYNQPQHF
CDR3nt: TGTGCCAGCAGTTACGTGGGGGCCTACAATCAGCCCCAGCATTTT

j_gene: TRBJ2-1
d_gene: .
abundance: .
len: 14
v_gene: TRBV7-2
CDR3aa: CASSSRAGPNEQFF
CDR3nt: TGTGCCAGCAGCTCCCGAGCAGGCCCAAATGAGCAGTTCTTC

j_gene: TRBJ2-3
d_gene: .
abundance: .
len: 15
v_gene: TRBV12-3/TRBV12-4
CDR3aa: CASSPRGSSTDTQYF
CDR3nt: TGTGCCAGCAGCCCCCGAGGGTCTAGCACAGATACGCAGTATTTT

j_gene: TRBJ2-4
d_gene: .
abundance: .
len: 13
v_gene: TRBV6-2/TRBV6-3
CDR3aa: CASSYSTVNIQYF
CDR3nt: TGTGCCAGCAGTTACTCGACGGTGAACATTCAGTACTTC

j_gene: TRBJ2-3
d_gene: .
abundance: .
len: 12
v_gene: TRBV5-6
CDR3aa: CASSFQGNTQYF
CDR3nt: TGTGCCAGCAGCTTCCAGGGAAATACGCAGTATTTT

j_gene: TRBJ2-1
d_gene: TRBD1
abundance: few
len: 14
v_gene: TRBV14
CDR3aa: CASSHGTALAKQFF
CDR3nt: TGTGCCAGCAGCCATGGGACAGCGCTGGCGAAGCAGTTCTTC

j_gene: TRBJ1-1
d_gene: TRBD1
abundance: few
len: 12
v_gene: TRBV19
CDR3aa: CASRQGSDEAFF
CDR3nt: TGTGCCAGTAGACAGGGGTCTGATGAAGCTTTCTTT

j_gene: TRBJ1-5
d_gene: .
abundance: many
len: 14
v_gene: TRBV11-2
CDR3aa: CASSGARNGQPQHF
CDR3nt: TGTGCCAGCAGCGGAGCGCGGAATGGGCAGCCCCAGCATTTT

j_gene: TRBJ2-5
d_gene: .
abundance: few
len: 14
v_gene: TRBV5-4
CDR3aa: CASSPDYAQETQYF
CDR3nt: TGTGCCAGCAGCCCCGATTACGCCCAAGAGACCCAGTACTTC

j_gene: TRBJ1-3
d_gene: .
abundance: .
len: 15
v_gene: TRBV5-1
CDR3aa: CASSSGTTSGNTIYF
CDR3nt: TGCGCCAGCAGCTCCGGGACAACTAGTGGAAACACCATATATTTT

j_gene: TRBJ2-3
d_gene: .
abundance: .
len: 17
v_gene: TRBV4-1
CDR3aa: CASSLRARVWGTDTQYF
CDR3nt: TGCGCCAGCAGCCTCCGAGCAAGGGTATGGGGTACAGATACGCAGTATTTT

j_gene: TRBJ2-7
d_gene: TRBD1
abundance: few
len: 15
v_gene: TRBV27
CDR3aa: CASRPWGTASYEQYF
CDR3nt: TGTGCCAGCAGACCTTGGGGGACAGCCTCCTACGAGCAGTACTTC

j_gene: TRBJ2-5
d_gene: TRBD2
abundance: few
len: 15
v_gene: TRBV10-3
CDR3aa: CAISVNAGGIGTQYF
CDR3nt: TGTGCCATCAGTGTAAATGCGGGGGGTATTGGGACCCAGTACTTC

j_gene: TRBJ2-3
d_gene: .
abundance: few
len: 12
v_gene: TRBV20-1
CDR3aa: CSASSSGDTQYF
CDR3nt: TGCAGTGCTAGTTCATCCGGAGATACGCAGTATTTT

j_gene: TRBJ1-2
d_gene: TRBD1
abundance: few
len: 14
v_gene: TRBV7-9
CDR3aa: CASSLIGTGNGYTF
CDR3nt: TGTGCCAGCAGCTTGATAGGGACAGGGAATGGCTACACCTTC

j_gene: TRBJ2-5
d_gene: TRBD2
abundance: .
len: 18
v_gene: TRBV3-1
CDR3aa: CASSQGGAGNWQRETKYF
CDR3nt: TGTGCCAGCAGCCAAGGAGGAGCGGGGAATTGGCAAAGAGAGACCAAGTACTTC

j_gene: TRBJ1-2
d_gene: .
abundance: few
len: 12
v_gene: TRBV12-3/TRBV12-4
CDR3aa: CASSFSFYGYTF
CDR3nt: TGTGCCAGCAGTTTTTCCTTCTATGGCTACACCTTC

j_gene: TRBJ2-7
d_gene: .
abundance: .
len: 15
v_gene: TRBV6-1
CDR3aa: CASSEIAQGSYEQYF
CDR3nt: TGTGCCAGCAGTGAGATTGCCCAGGGGTCCTACGAGCAGTACTTC

j_gene: TRBJ1-3
d_gene: .
abundance: .
len: 13
v_gene: TRBV25-1
CDR3aa: CASMNREGNTIYF
CDR3nt: TGTGCCAGCATGAACAGAGAAGGAAACACCATATATTTT

j_gene: TRBJ2-6
d_gene: .
abundance: .
len: 16
v_gene: TRBV4-3
CDR3aa: CASSQDRGRGANVLTF
CDR3nt: TGCGCCAGCAGCCAAGACCGGGGGCGTGGGGCCAACGTCCTGACTTTC

j_gene: TRBJ2-3
d_gene: TRBD1
abundance: few
len: 16
v_gene: TRBV28
CDR3aa: CASNGPGGEWTDTQYF
CDR3nt: TGTGCCAGCAACGGCCCAGGGGGTGAATGGACAGATACGCAGTATTTT

j_gene: TRBJ1-4
d_gene: TRBD1
abundance: .
len: 15
v_gene: TRBV7-3
CDR3aa: CASSLLTGEDEKLFF
CDR3nt: TGTGCCAGCAGCTTACTCACAGGGGAGGATGAAAAACTGTTTTTT

j_gene: TRBJ2-1
d_gene: TRBD2
abundance: .
len: 18
v_gene: TRBV15
CDR3aa: CATSSHNSLADLRNEQFF
CDR3nt: TGTGCCACCAGCAGCCACAACTCACTAGCGGACCTTCGGAATGAGCAGTTCTTC

j_gene: TRBJ2-7
d_gene: .
abundance: few
len: 14
v_gene: TRBV4-1
CDR3aa: CASSQVTVRWEQYF
CDR3nt: TGCGCCAGCAGCCAAGTAACAGTCCGCTGGGAGCAGTACTTC

j_gene: TRBJ2-7
d_gene: .
abundance: few
len: 14
v_gene: TRBV3-1
CDR3aa: CASSQIRTFYEQYF
CDR3nt: TGTGCCAGCAGCCAAATACGGACCTTCTACGAGCAGTACTTC

j_gene: TRBJ2-5
d_gene: TRBD2
abundance: few
len: 16
v_gene: TRBV7-6
CDR3aa: CASSLAGGKVQETQYF
CDR3nt: TGTGCCAGCAGCCTAGCGGGGGGCAAAGTCCAAGAGACCCAGTACTTC

j_gene: TRBJ1-5
d_gene: .
abundance: .
len: 12
v_gene: TRBV12-3/TRBV12-4
CDR3aa: CASSILMQPQHF
CDR3nt: TGTGCCAGCAGTATCCTGATGCAGCCCCAGCATTTT

j_gene: TRBJ2-5
d_gene: TRBD2
abundance: .
len: 17
v_gene: TRBV4-2
CDR3aa: CASSQGLAGAIQETQYF
CDR3nt: TGTGCCAGCAGCCAAGGGCTAGCGGGGGCTATCCAAGAGACCCAGTACTTC

j_gene: TRBJ2-7
d_gene: .
abundance: .
len: 13
v_gene: TRBV19
CDR3aa: CASSNGAHYEQYF
CDR3nt: TGTGCCAGTAGTAACGGGGCTCACTACGAGCAGTACTTC

j_gene: TRBJ2-7
d_gene: TRBD1
abundance: many
len: 15
v_gene: TRBV4-3
CDR3aa: CASSQERDSPYEQYF
CDR3nt: TGCGCCAGCAGCCAAGAACGGGACAGTCCCTACGAGCAGTACTTC

j_gene: TRBJ2-7
d_gene: .
abundance: few
len: 14
v_gene: TRBV5-6
CDR3aa: CASGLADSLFEQYF
CDR3nt: TGTGCCAGCGGCCTGGCGGACAGCCTTTTTGAGCAGTACTTC

j_gene: TRBJ1-2
d_gene: TRBD1
abundance: .
len: 15
v_gene: TRBV7-2
CDR3aa: CASSFGQGPHYGYTF
CDR3nt: TGTGCCAGCAGCTTCGGACAGGGCCCTCACTATGGCTACACCTTC

j_gene: TRBJ1-4
d_gene: .
abundance: .
len: 13
v_gene: TRBV20-1
CDR3aa: CSARGPPDEKLFF
CDR3nt: TGCAGTGCTAGAGGTCCCCCCGATGAAAAACTGTTTTTT

j_gene: TRBJ2-2
d_gene: TRBD1
abundance: .
len: 16
v_gene: TRBV7-2
CDR3aa: CASSLGGQGATGELFF
CDR3nt: TGTGCCAGCAGCTTGGGCGGACAGGGAGCCACCGGGGAGCTGTTTTTT

j_gene: TRBJ1-5
d_gene: .
abundance: .
len: 13
v_gene: TRBV6-5
CDR3aa: CASSYSVGQPQHF
CDR3nt: TGTGCCAGCAGTTACTCGGTGGGTCAGCCCCAGCATTTT

j_gene: TRBJ2-2
d_gene: TRBD1
abundance: few
len: 15
v_gene: TRBV5-1
CDR3aa: CASRQGAENTGELFF
CDR3nt: TGCGCCAGCAGGCAGGGGGCAGAGAACACCGGGGAGCTGTTTTTT

j_gene: TRBJ2-3
d_gene: .
abundance: few
len: 13
v_gene: TRBV29-1
CDR3aa: CSVARDPGDTQYF
CDR3nt: TGCAGCGTTGCTCGAGATCCTGGGGATACGCAGTATTTT

j_gene: TRBJ1-1
d_gene: .
abundance: few
len: 14
v_gene: TRBV3-1
CDR3aa: CASSQDSGNTEAFF
CDR3nt: TGTGCCAGCAGCCAAGATTCCGGGAACACTGAAGCTTTCTTT

j_gene: TRBJ2-3
d_gene: .
abundance: few
len: 13
v_gene: TRBV24-1
CDR3aa: CATSDLLGRTQYF
CDR3nt: TGTGCCACCAGTGATTTGCTGGGTCGTACGCAGTATTTT

j_gene: TRBJ2-2
d_gene: TRBD2
abundance: few
len: 15
v_gene: TRBV5-1
CDR3aa: CASRSLATNTGELFF
CDR3nt: TGCGCCAGCAGGTCACTAGCGACGAACACCGGGGAGCTGTTTTTT

j_gene: TRBJ2-2
d_gene: .
abundance: few
len: 16
v_gene: TRBV4-1
CDR3aa: CASSQLPPGAGGELFF
CDR3nt: TGCGCCAGCAGCCAACTCCCCCCGGGGGCGGGCGGGGAGCTGTTTTTT

j_gene: TRBJ2-2
d_gene: .
abundance: .
len: 15
v_gene: TRBV7-2
CDR3aa: CASSRGKARTGELFF
CDR3nt: TGTGCCAGCAGCCGAGGGAAGGCTCGAACCGGGGAGCTGTTTTTT

j_gene: TRBJ1-1
d_gene: .
abundance: few
len: 13
v_gene: TRBV6-6
CDR3aa: CASNTPRGDAAFF
CDR3nt: TGTGCCAGCAATACACCCCGGGGGGACGCAGCTTTCTTT

j_gene: TRBJ1-1
d_gene: TRBD1
abundance: .
len: 15
v_gene: TRBV6-5
CDR3aa: CASSYLISGGTEAFF
CDR3nt: TGTGCCAGCAGTTACTTGATATCAGGGGGCACTGAAGCTTTCTTT